The 13 T cell receptor beta chains reported below all come from one sample, sequenced in a study of blood T cell repertoires in COVID-19. Clones were sequenced by immunoSEQ multiplex PCR, and TCRdb holds only the in-frame ones, with some missing. The top ten hold roughly 3.1% of the sample, which has fewer than 400,000 clones, approximately 86% seen once. Source material: peripheral blood. The receptors derive from a human donor in a cohort sampled during active COVID-19.

The V gene is TRBV15, the J gene TRBJ1-3; the D is unclear. The V and J ends lost 0 bases and 3 bases respectively, with 6 bases between them. CDR3 size: 14 residues. CDR1 and CDR2 (germline): LNHNV, YYDKDF (reference sequence). CDR3: CATSRDFLGNTIYF. The CDR3 nucleotides read TGTGCCACCAGCAGAGATTTTCTTGGAAACACCATATATTTT. The full variable domain, rest sourced from reference TRBV15 and TRBJ1-3, is DAMVIQNPRYQVTQFGKPVTLSCSQTLNHNVMYWYQQKSSQAPKLLFHYYDKDFNNEADTPDNFQSRRPNTSFCFLDIRSPGLGDTAMYLCATSRDFLGNTIYFGEGSWLTVV.

This rearrangement joins TRBV7-3 to TRBJ2-3; a weak D match, TRBD1 (5 bases). This CDR3 contains 15 residues. Per germline, CDR1 SGHTA and CDR2 FQGTGA. Between the trimmed V and J ends, which lost 5 bases and 3 bases, there was a span of 15 bases. The CDR3 reads CASSAGSSFTDTQYF. The DNA for the CDR3 is TGTGCCAGCAGCGCAGGGTCTAGTTTTACAGATACGCAGTATTTT.

The chain combines TRBV19 with TRBJ1-2; D possibly corresponds to TRBD1 (6 bases). The CDR3 is 12 amino acids. CDR1 and CDR2 (germline): LNHDA, SQIVND (reference sequence). The germline V and J ends were trimmed by 6 bases and 5 bases, with 10 bases remaining between them. The CDR3, as DNA: TGTGCCAGTAGCAAAACAGGGTATGGCTACACCTTC. Translating gives CASSKTGYGYTF.

V usage is TRBV28 and J usage is TRBJ1-5, with D maybe TRBD1 (5 bases). Germline CDR1 is MDHEN and CDR2 is SYDVKM. The V and J ends lost 7 bases and 3 bases respectively, with 19 bases between them. CDR3 length: 16 residues. CDR3 in amino acids: CASKLTQGTYNQPQHF. CDR3 sequence (DNA): TGTGCCAGCAAACTTACGCAGGGAACCTACAATCAGCCCCAGCATTTT.

The genes are TRBV2 and TRBJ2-3, with 7 nucleotides matching TRBD1. The CDR3 loop spans 13 amino acids. Germline lookup yields CDR1 SNHLY and CDR2 FYNNEI. The V gene end was trimmed by 5 bases and the J gene end by 4 bases; junction bases not matched to a gene: 3. CDR3 residues: CASSYRGSDTQYF. CDR3 DNA: TGTGCCAGCAGTTACAGGGGCTCAGATACGCAGTATTTT.

This chain uses TRBV2 with TRBJ1-5; no definite D call. CDR1 and CDR2 from the germline V gene are SNHLY and FYNNEI. Trimming stripped 6 bases from V and 3 bases from J, with 9 bases between. There are 13 residues in the CDR3. The CDR3 DNA reads as TGTGCCAGCAGCAGGTCAGCCAATCAGCCCCAGCATTTT. The encoded protein is CASSRSANQPQHF.

This sequence joins TRBV7-2 and TRBJ2-7; TRBD2 is a possible D gene (6 bases). This CDR3 has 16 residues. The V end was cut by 0 bases, the J end by 2 bases, with 14 bases between. Germline-derived CDR1 and CDR2 are SGHTA and FQGNSA. CDR3 amino acids: CASSLAGGKIPYEQYF. The CDR3 bases are TGTGCCAGCAGCTTAGCGGGAGGAAAGATTCCCTACGAGCAGTACTTC.

V is TRBV14 and J is TRBJ2-7, with D perhaps TRBD1 (6 bases). Trimming shortened V by 0 bases and J by 5 bases, and 17 bases separated the two germline ends. Germline V lookup: CDR1 SGHDN, CDR2 FVKESK. CDR3 length: 16 amino acids. The CDR3 DNA reads TGTGCCAGCAGCCAAGAATCTTGGGGGCGCAGCAACGAGCAGTACTTC. Translation: CASSQESWGRSNEQYF.

The V gene is TRBV29-1, the J gene TRBJ1-2, with 10 bases matching TRBD1. CDR3 size: 13 residues. Per the germline V gene, CDR1 is SQVTM and CDR2 is ANQGSEA. The V gene end was trimmed by 7 bases and the J gene end by 2 bases; junction bases not matched to a gene: 4. The CDR3 bases are TGCAGCGCCGGGACAGGGGTAAACTATGGCTACACCTTC. Protein sequence: CSAGTGVNYGYTF.

In this sample, this clone turned up once. This chain uses TRBV10-2 with TRBJ2-5; possibly TRBD2 for D (5 bases). The CDR3 runs 11 residues. Trimming cost V 4 bases and J 5 bases, with 5 bases left between them. Germline V gives CDR1 WSHSY, CDR2 SAAADI. The DNA of the CDR3 is TGCGCCAGCAGTGGCGGGGAGACCCAGTACTTC. Its translation is CASSGGETQYF.

The gene calls are TRBV23-1 and TRBJ1-3; D gene uncertain. TRBV23-1 is placed among ORFs of uncertain function. Trimming removed 0 bases from V and 0 bases from J, with 12 bases in between. The CDR3 has 17 amino acids. CDR3 protein: CASSQSTGLGSGNTIYF. The CDR3 nucleotides are TGCGCCAGCAGTCAATCGACGGGGTTAGGCTCTGGAAACACCATATATTTT.

This sequence joins TRBV6-5 and TRBJ1-1; 9 nucleotides line up with TRBD1. The CDR3 runs to 13 residues. Trimming at V came to 6 bases and at J to 6 bases, leaving 5 bases not matched to a gene. Germline CDR1 and CDR2: MNHEY and SVGAGI. CDR3 protein: CASSRDREPEAFF. The CDR3 DNA is TGTGCCAGCAGCCGGGACAGGGAACCTGAAGCTTTCTTT.

About this clone: Other DNA sequences in this specimen translate into the identical CDR3. The chain has TRBV3-1 (or the pseudogene TRBV3-2) and TRBJ2-2; D gene uncertain. Trimming shortened V by 0 bases and J by 5 bases, and 4 bases separated the two germline ends. The CDR3 is made up of 13 amino acids. CDR1 and CDR2 from the germline V gene are LGHDT and YNNKEL (reference sequence). The CDR3 bases are TGTGCCAGCAGCCAAGATCTAACCGGGGAGCTGTTTTTT. Translation: CASSQDLTGELFF.